These T cell receptor beta chains were read from a single sample in a study of CD8 T cells in Susac syndrome. Using its own MiXCR run on the immunoSEQ multiplex PCR reads, TCRdb lists one record per CDR3 protein. Of about 200,000 distinct CDR3 sequences in the sample, 90% to 95% were seen once. The sequenced material came from CD4+ T cells from PBMCs. These receptors came from a human donor with multiple sclerosis. Each CDR3 is given without its conserved first and last residue. Each record gives: CDR3 protein, J gene, V gene.

ASSSPGGTETQY | TRBJ2-5 | TRBV5-4
ASSSTSGGNTIY | TRBJ1-3 | TRBV7-3
ASRLQGGQPQH | TRBJ1-5 | TRBV19
ASSFIVGEQY | TRBJ2-7 | TRBV7-9
SGLSRYTQY | TRBJ2-3 | TRBV20-1
SAILWDNEQF | TRBJ2-1 | TRBV20-1
SVAGTGGIAF | TRBJ1-1 | TRBV29-1
GAGGNQPQH | TRBJ1-5 | TRBV20-1
SARDRLGYNEQF | TRBJ2-1 | TRBV20-1
AWSRRQGGNQPQH | TRBJ1-5 | TRBV30
ASSPSDKNTEAF | TRBJ1-1 | TRBV3-1
AWSPTLADYGYT | TRBJ1-2 | TRBV30
ASRRQAGGYT | TRBJ1-2 | TRBV6-2/TRBV6-3
ASSLAGDPQPQH | TRBJ1-5 | TRBV5-4
ASSSDTDPKAQH | TRBJ1-5 | TRBV7-2
ASSRTGEQETQY | TRBJ2-5 | TRBV5-1
ASSVRGGFYNEQF | TRBJ2-1 | TRBV9
ASSTRSWIGSNQPQH | TRBJ1-5 | TRBV7-8
ASSAVQHGAGEQY | TRBJ2-7 | TRBV9
ASSWKMTGGIEQF | TRBJ2-1 | TRBV3-1
ASSPQPRETQY | TRBJ2-5 | TRBV6-4
ASSPMGDSSYNEQF | TRBJ2-1 | TRBV3-1
SAQERGRTYNEQF | TRBJ2-1 | TRBV29-1
SARVAGGRSPLH | TRBJ1-6 | TRBV20-1
AWRRDQETQY | TRBJ2-5 | TRBV30
ASSDPGGVAHEQY | TRBJ2-7 | TRBV2
ASRPDPNTEAF | TRBJ1-1 | TRBV5-1
ASSPYEQY | TRBJ2-7 | TRBV27
ASSLATGAGETQY | TRBJ2-5 | TRBV5-4
ASSPSFINYEQY | TRBJ2-7 | TRBV4-1
ASEGENYGYT | TRBJ1-2 | TRBV12-5
RAGTERAYEQY | TRBJ2-7 | TRBV20-1
ASSGDRGGLETQY | TRBJ2-5 | TRBV6-2/TRBV6-3
ASSSYRDQPQH | TRBJ1-5 | TRBV7-9
ASSYSGGIAYEQY | TRBJ2-7 | TRBV5-1
ASSSGVGELF | TRBJ2-2 | TRBV7-7
ASSQVADTQY | TRBJ2-3 | TRBV14
SACPQGPYEQY | TRBJ2-7 | TRBV20-1
ASSRAWDDRGNYEQY | TRBJ2-7 | TRBV7-9
ATSTTGNSYEQY | TRBJ2-7 | TRBV24-1
SARPDRGTYEQY | TRBJ2-7 | TRBV20-1
AWSEVQSTIYEQY | TRBJ2-7 | TRBV30
ATSESNQETQY | TRBJ2-5 | TRBV24-1
SARDTGASLGTDTQY | TRBJ2-3 | TRBV20-1
SARDRTSSGNTIY | TRBJ1-3 | TRBV20-1
SARGETVEKLF | TRBJ1-4 | TRBV20-1
ASSLPLAEGPYNEQF | TRBJ2-1 | TRBV27
ASSLSVLAGDSYEQY | TRBJ2-7 | TRBV3-1
SVDFREPQH | TRBJ1-5 | TRBV29-1
ASSLQNSGANVLT | TRBJ2-6 | TRBV4-1
ASSVEGGREGEQY | TRBJ2-7 | TRBV2
ASSWDTNYGYT | TRBJ1-2 | TRBV11-2
SVEIRVSGNTIY | TRBJ1-3 | TRBV29-1
ATSRRTFMNTEAF | TRBJ1-1 | TRBV15
AWSGKGLAGVEQF | TRBJ2-1 | TRBV30
AWSVRSGQPQH | TRBJ1-5 | TRBV30
ASRGPSSYNEQF | TRBJ2-1 | TRBV6-2/TRBV6-3